Below are 23 T cell receptor beta chains sequenced from a single sample in a study of T cell responses to AZD1222 COVID-19 vaccine. The table came from immunoSEQ multiplex PCR; TCRdb's copy has only in-frame clones and leaves some out. The data contain under 90,000 clones, 75% to 90% of them singletons. Sequenced here: peripheral blood, sampled 28 days after the second AZD1222 dose. Receptor source: an adult who received the AZD1222 COVID-19 vaccine.

The V and J genes are TRBV12-3 or TRBV12-4 and TRBJ2-5; perhaps TRBD2 as D (6 bases). V lost 8 bases, J lost 4 bases, and 8 bases lay in between. The CDR3 consists of 11 residues. The CDR3 coding sequence is TGTGCCAGCGGGCGGGGAGAGACCCAGTACTTC. As protein: CASGRGETQYF.

The rearrangement joins TRBV28 to TRBJ2-1, with D perhaps assigned TRBD1 or TRBD2 (6 bases each). Germline V lookup: CDR1 MDHEN, CDR2 SYDVKM. This CDR3 comprises 14 residues. Trimming stripped 9 bases from V and 7 bases from J, with 19 bases between. CDR3 sequence reads: CASLSGAPLNEQFF. In DNA, the CDR3 is TGTGCCAGTCTGTCGGGGGCACCCCTAAATGAGCAGTTCTTC.

The chain has TRBV7-9 and TRBJ2-5, with 10 bases identical to TRBD2. V lost 5 bases, J lost 5 bases, and 2 bases stayed unmatched. The germline CDR1 and CDR2 sequences are SEHNR and FQNEAQ (reference sequence). The CDR3 consists of 13 residues. This CDR3 is CASSQAGGETQYF. For the CDR3, the DNA is TGTGCCAGCAGCCAAGCGGGGGGGGAGACCCAGTACTTC.

Only a few counts were recorded for this clone. The chain is built from TRBV12-3 or TRBV12-4 and TRBJ2-7; D remains ambiguous. With 1 base removed from V and 6 bases from J, the gap between germline ends came to 7 bases. The CDR3 sequence is 12 residues long. The CDR3 reads CASSLVASEQYF. The CDR3 coding sequence is TGTGCCAGCAGTTTAGTGGCTAGCGAGCAGTACTTC.

This clone appeared once. DNA of the CDR3: TGCAGCGTTCTCAGGGATACGCAGTATTTT. Translating gives CSVLRDTQYF. V is TRBV29-1 and J is TRBJ2-3, with no clear D. The CDR3 has 10 residues. The V end was cut by 5 bases, the J end by 6 bases, with 6 bases between. Germline assignment: CDR1 SQVTM and CDR2 ANQGSEA.

The chain recombines TRBV2 with TRBJ1-1; D gene ambiguous. This CDR3 has 13 amino acids. Trimming took 6 bases from V and 0 from J, leaving 8 bases between them. The germline gives CDR1 SNHLY, CDR2 FYNNEI. The CDR3 here is CASSAGMNTEAFF. CDR3 bases: TGTGCCAGCAGCGCCGGGATGAACACTGAAGCTTTCTTT.

The chain joins TRBV5-1 to TRBJ2-1, with D hard to call. This CDR3 comprises 13 residues. Trimming left V 5 bases short and J 0 bases short, with 6 bases between. CDR1 is SGHRS and CDR2 is YFSETQ in the germline V gene. The CDR3: CASRASSYNEQFF. In DNA, the CDR3 is TGCGCCAGCAGGGCGAGCTCCTACAATGAGCAGTTCTTC.

The chain combines TRBV9 with TRBJ1-1; no reliable D call. This CDR3 region has 12 residues. Germline loops: CDR1 SGDLS, CDR2 YYNGEE. V was cut by 3 bases and J by 11 bases, with 14 bases left in between. The CDR3 protein is CASSAEGPGAFF. The CDR3 DNA reads as TGTGCCAGCAGCGCCGAAGGACCGGGGGCTTTCTTT. The variable domain in full, with the rest retrieved from reference TRBV9 and TRBJ1-1, is DSGVTQTPKHLITATGQRVTLRCSPRSGDLSVYWYQQSLDQGLQFLIQYYNGEERAKGNILERFSAQQFPDLHSELNLSSLELGDSALYFCASSAEGPGAFFGQGTRLTVV.

The V and J genes are TRBV6-5 and TRBJ2-1; D not certain. The CDR3 is made up of 13 amino acids. V shed 6 bases and J shed 0 bases, with 6 bases lying between them. Germline CDR1 and CDR2: MNHEY and SVGAGI. CDR3 bases: TGTGCCAGCAGGATGGACTCCTACAATGAGCAGTTCTTC. It specifies CASRMDSYNEQFF.

The rearrangement uses TRBV5-1 and TRBJ2-2, with 15 bases lining up with TRBD2. The ends lost 4 bases at V and 6 bases at J; junction bases unmatched: 7. The length of the CDR3 is 17 residues. CDR1 and CDR2 from the germline V gene are SGHRS and YFSETQ. The CDR3 here is CASSRTSGGAVAGELFF. The DNA of the CDR3 is TGCGCCAGCAGCAGGACTAGCGGGGGGGCCGTGGCCGGGGAGCTGTTTTTT. The full variable domain, rest sourced from reference TRBV5-1 and TRBJ2-2, is KAGVTQTPRYLIKTRGQQVTLSCSPISGHRSVSWYQQTPGQGLQFLFEYFSETQRNKGNFPGRFSGRQFSNSRSEMNVSTLELGDSALYLCASSRTSGGAVAGELFFGEGSRLTVL.

The chain links TRBV6-2 or TRBV6-3 to TRBJ2-5, with D hard to call. Per germline, CDR1 MNHEY and CDR2 SVGEGT. This CDR3 region has 14 residues. The V end was cut by 5 bases, the J end by 5 bases, with 15 bases between. CDR3 sequence reads: CASSISSGVETQYF. In DNA, the CDR3 is TGTGCCAGCAGTATTTCCAGTGGAGTGGAGACCCAGTACTTC.

This chain uses TRBV6-4 with TRBJ2-4; D remains unclear. The germline V gene has CDR1 MRHNA and CDR2 SNTAGT. Trimming stripped 0 bases from V and 13 bases from J, with 10 bases between. The length of the CDR3 is 12 residues. The CDR3 loop reads CASSDSRSEQYF. In DNA, the CDR3 is TGTGCCAGCAGTGACTCACGATCGGAGCAGTACTTC.

The chain recombines TRBV18 with TRBJ1-6, with TRBD1 as a possible D gene (5 bases). This CDR3 comprises 14 residues. V dropped 5 bases and J dropped 8 bases, with 13 bases sitting between them. Germline CDR1 is KGHSH and CDR2 is LQKENI. In nucleotides, the CDR3 is TGTGCCAGCTCAGCCAGGGAGAATGATTCACCCCTCCACTTT. Translation gives CASSARENDSPLHF.

V is TRBV9 and J is TRBJ2-7; TRBD2 matches at 8 bases. The CDR3 is 13 residues long. V gave up 4 bases and J gave up 12 bases; unmatched junction bases: 12. In germline, CDR1 is SGDLS, CDR2 YYNGEE. The CDR3 bases are TGTGCCAGCAGCCCGACCCCCGGGACTAGGATGTACTTC. This translates into CASSPTPGTRMYF. Full variable domain (remainder filled in from reference TRBV9 and TRBJ2-7): DSGVTQTPKHLITATGQRVTLRCSPRSGDLSVYWYQQSLDQGLQFLIQYYNGEERAKGNILERFSAQQFPDLHSELNLSSLELGDSALYFCASSPTPGTRMYFGPGTRLTVT.

The chain recombines TRBV5-6 with TRBJ1-2, with D possibly matching TRBD1 (6 bases). V shed 3 bases and J shed 1 base, with 7 bases lying between them. CDR3 size: 13 residues. Germline assignment: CDR1 SGHDT and CDR2 YYEEEE. CDR3 region: CASSSGVNYGYTF. The CDR3 nucleotides are TGTGCCAGCAGCTCAGGGGTTAACTATGGCTACACCTTC.

The J gene is TRBJ2-1, the V gene TRBV19, with a tentative D call TRBD1 (7 bases). Looked up from germline, CDR1 is LNHDA and CDR2 is SQIVND (reference sequence). The CDR3 length is 16 residues. Trimming left V 5 bases short and J 0 bases short, with 14 bases between. Written as DNA, the CDR3 is TGTGCCAGTAGTGGGGGGACAGTCAGCTCCTACAATGAGCAGTTCTTC. It is translated as CASSGGTVSSYNEQFF. Variable domain in full (rest from reference TRBV19 and TRBJ2-1): DGGITQSPKYLFRKEGQNVTLSCEQNLNHDAMYWYRQDPGQGLRLIYYSQIVNDFQKGDIAEGYSVSREKKESFPLTVTSAQKNPTAFYLCASSGGTVSSYNEQFFGPGTRLTVL.

The chain is built from TRBV6-1 and TRBJ1-5; D is uncertain. The CDR3 contains 14 residues. CDR1 MNHNS and CDR2 SASEGT come from the germline V gene. Deletions cut 2 bases from V and 0 bases from J, with 5 bases between. CDR3: CASSEWASNQPQHF. In DNA form, the CDR3 reads TGTGCCAGCAGTGAATGGGCTAGCAATCAGCCCCAGCATTTT.

V usage is TRBV2 and J usage is TRBJ1-5; weak D call: TRBD1 (6 bases). CDR3 length: 15 amino acids. The ends were cut back, 2 bases at V and 7 bases at J, with 15 bases in the middle. Germline-derived CDR1 and CDR2 are SNHLY and FYNNEI. The DNA of the CDR3 is TGTGCCAGCAGTGAAATCATAGGGGGTGGGCAGCCCCAGCATTTT. Translation: CASSEIIGGGQPQHF.

Comments on this clone: At one end the junction does not follow the germline gene, possibly because of a read error. This chain uses TRBV29-1 with TRBJ2-7, with TRBD1 as a possible D gene (6 bases). The germline V gene has CDR1 SQVTM and CDR2 ANQGSEA. The CDR3 loop spans 13 amino acids. The CDR3 here is CSVQQGFSSEQYF. CDR3 coding DNA: TGCAGCGTGCAGCAGGGGTTTTCCTCCGAGCAGTACTTC.

J is TRBJ2-3 and V is TRBV9, with a weak D call TRBD2 (5 bases). Germline values: CDR1 SGDLS, CDR2 YYNGEE. V lost 0 bases, J lost 2 bases, and 7 bases lay in between. The CDR3 spans 14 residues. The CDR3 is CASSVEGATDTQYF. CDR3 DNA: TGTGCCAGCAGCGTAGAGGGAGCCACAGATACGCAGTATTTT.

V and J are TRBV19 and TRBJ2-2; D is undetermined. The CDR3 has 14 residues. V gave up 6 bases and J gave up 2 bases, with 10 bases separating them. Looked up from germline, CDR1 is LNHDA and CDR2 is SQIVND (reference sequence). In nucleotides, the CDR3 is TGTGCCAGTAGGAGGTTTCTCAACACCGGGGAGCTGTTTTTT. As protein: CASRRFLNTGELFF. Combining the CDR3 with reference TRBV19 and TRBJ2-2 gives the whole variable domain DGGITQSPKYLFRKEGQNVTLSCEQNLNHDAMYWYRQDPGQGLRLIYYSQIVNDFQKGDIAEGYSVSREKKESFPLTVTSAQKNPTAFYLCASRRFLNTGELFFGEGSRLTVL.

The rearrangement joins TRBV29-1 to TRBJ1-6, with TRBD1 as a possible D gene (5 bases). The ends were cut back, 4 bases at V and 10 bases at J, with 14 bases in the middle. The CDR3 is 13 residues long. Germline lookup yields CDR1 SQVTM and CDR2 ANQGSEA. CDR3 coding DNA: TGCAGCGTTGCCGGGACCCAGGAATCACCCCTCCACTTT. Translation: CSVAGTQESPLHF.

V is TRBV3-1 (or the pseudogene TRBV3-2) and J is TRBJ2-1, with D uncertain. CDR3 length equals 12 residues. V lost 4 bases and J lost 9, with 10 bases in between. Germline V gene data show CDR1 as LGHDT and CDR2 as YNNKEL (reference sequence). In nucleotides, the CDR3 is TGTGCCAGCAGCCCTCTTTCGGGTGAGCAGTTCTTC. The encoded protein is CASSPLSGEQFF.